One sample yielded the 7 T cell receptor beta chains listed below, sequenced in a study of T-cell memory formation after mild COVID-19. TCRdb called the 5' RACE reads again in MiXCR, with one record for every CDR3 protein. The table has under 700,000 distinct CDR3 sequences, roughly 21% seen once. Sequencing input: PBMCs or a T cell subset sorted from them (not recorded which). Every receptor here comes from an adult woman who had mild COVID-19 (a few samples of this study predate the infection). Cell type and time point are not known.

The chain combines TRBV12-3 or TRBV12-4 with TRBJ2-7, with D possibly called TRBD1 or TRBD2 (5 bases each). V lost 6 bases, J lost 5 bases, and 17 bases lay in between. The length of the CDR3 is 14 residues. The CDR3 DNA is TGTGCCAGCAGCCTTATGGGGGAGAGGGACGAGCAGTACTTC. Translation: CASSLMGERDEQYF.

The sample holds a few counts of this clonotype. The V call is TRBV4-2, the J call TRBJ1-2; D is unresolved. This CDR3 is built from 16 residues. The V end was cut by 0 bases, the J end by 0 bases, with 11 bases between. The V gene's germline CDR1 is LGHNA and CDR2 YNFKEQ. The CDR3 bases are TGTGCCAGCAGCCAAGAACAAGGGTTAGCTAACTATGGCTACACCTTC. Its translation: CASSQEQGLANYGYTF.

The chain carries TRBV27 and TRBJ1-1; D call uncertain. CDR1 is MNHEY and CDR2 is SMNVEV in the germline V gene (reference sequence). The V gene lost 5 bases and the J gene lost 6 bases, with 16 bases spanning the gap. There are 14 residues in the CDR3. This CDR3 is CASSAFKGVAEAFF. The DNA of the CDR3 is TGTGCCAGCAGTGCTTTCAAGGGAGTAGCTGAAGCTTTCTTT.

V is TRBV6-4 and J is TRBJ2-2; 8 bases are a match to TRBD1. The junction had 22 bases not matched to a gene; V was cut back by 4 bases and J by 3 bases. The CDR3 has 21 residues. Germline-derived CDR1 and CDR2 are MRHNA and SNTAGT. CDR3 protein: CASSVRRELVGQGIHTGELFF. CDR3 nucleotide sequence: TGTGCCAGCAGTGTCAGGCGTGAACTCGTAGGACAGGGAATTCACACCGGGGAGCTGTTTTTT.

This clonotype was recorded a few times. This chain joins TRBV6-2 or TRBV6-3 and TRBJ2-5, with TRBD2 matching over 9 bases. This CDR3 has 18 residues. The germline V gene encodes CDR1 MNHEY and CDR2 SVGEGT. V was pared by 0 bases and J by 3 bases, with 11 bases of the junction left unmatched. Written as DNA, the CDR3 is TGTGCCAGCAGTTACTCGAGTTTAGCGGGGGCAAGAAAAGAGACCCAGTACTTC. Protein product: CASSYSSLAGARKETQYF.

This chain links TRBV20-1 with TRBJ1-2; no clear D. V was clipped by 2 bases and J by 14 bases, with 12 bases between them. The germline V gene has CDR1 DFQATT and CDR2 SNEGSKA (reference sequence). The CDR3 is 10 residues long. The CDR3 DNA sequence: TGCAGTGCTAGACCCCCGGAGCGGACCTTC. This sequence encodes CSARPPERTF.

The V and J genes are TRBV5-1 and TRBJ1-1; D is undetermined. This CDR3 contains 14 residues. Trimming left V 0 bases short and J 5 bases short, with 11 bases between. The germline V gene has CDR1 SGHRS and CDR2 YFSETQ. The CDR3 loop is CASSLELQRTEAFF. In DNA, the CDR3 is TGCGCCAGCAGCTTGGAGTTGCAGAGGACTGAAGCTTTCTTT.